The present T cell receptor (beta chain) was sequenced within a study of identical twins (dated by TCRdb to 2016 to 2018). Broadly, across the study: To test whether fetal clonotypes persist, the study used deep sequencing on TCR alpha and beta repertoires from monozygotic twins, unrelated adults of various ages, and cord blood. To rule out contamination, the twin experiments were replicated at different times with different library preparation protocols. Study-level results and caveats: In monozygotic twins, out-of-frame TCR alpha sharing was systematically underestimated by recombination models, although the models agreed with sharing between unrelated individuals. Fewer insertions were carried by abundant cord blood beta clonotypes; a weaker similar trend was observed in young adult naive repertoires, while no such trend was observed in memory repertoires. Because the same donors could not be followed over many years, the conclusions relied on cross-sectional statistical analysis. A weaker excess of twin sharing was found in beta out-of-frame sequences because the signal-to-noise ratio was lowered by fewer shared sequences. Out-of-frame TCR alpha sequences shared between twins showed an excess of low generation-probability sequences compared with coincidental sharing between unrelated individuals. Invariant T cells such as MAIT and iNKT could partly confound zero-insertion analyses, though diverse VJ usage argued against this for most clonotypes.

Every donor in the study was a healthy Caucasian. The twin cohort comprised three pairs of female monozygotic twins, all aged about 18 to 29 years. Positive isolation kits from Invitrogen were used to isolate CD4+ and CD8+ T cell populations. The library was made by 5' RACE. The sequencer was an Illumina HiSeq 2000. A universal primer binding site was introduced by template switching, and a unique molecular identifier was present in the final cDNA, enabling accurate counting of TCR cDNA molecules. First-strand cDNA for TCR alpha and beta chains was synthesized from specific primers in the conserved constant-segment region. To control for contamination, every cDNA library was double barcoded, receiving both a SMART-Mk sample barcode and Illumina barcodes. TruSeq adapter sequences along with Illumina sample barcodes were introduced in two successive PCR steps. Sequencing of the TCR alpha and beta cDNA libraries was done on the Illumina HiSeq platform using custom primers. In the authors' own workflow: Raw reads were processed with MiGEC to extract unique molecular identifiers, and MiXCR was used to determine CDR3 positions. For each individual, recombination models were inferred using an EM algorithm with the repgenHMM and IGoR tools. The analysis of shared clonotypes was done with the tcR package in R, with sharing normalized by the product of cloneset sizes. To study raw recombination free of thymic and clonal selection effects, out-of-frame nonproductive sequences were analyzed. Using fastp trimming at Q25 and MiXCR clonotype assembly, TCRdb reanalyzed the public sequencing data and kept in-frame beta chains. When rows share a CDR3 protein, they turn into one entry using the most common DNA and genes. The V and J calls and clone size come from TCRdb's table, not from the authors' own analysis. The table for this sample lists some 500,000 distinct CDR3 sequences; roughly an eighth of them were counted only once. The top ten clonotypes cover approximately 0.9% of the sample.

In this sample, this clonotype turned up many times. Its antigen is still unknown. Base quality data are lacking; no much larger clone is found one base away. The CDR3 contains 15 residues, cysteine and phenylalanine counted. The kept DNA is CDR3 alone, 45 bases in frame from the first base. CDR1 and CDR2 are read off the germline V gene as SGDLS and YYNGEE. Trimming leaves V shorter by 0 bases and J shorter by 5 bases, with the junction holding 6 bases beyond the gene matches. These records were also assigned to another study, of yellow fever vaccine responses in identical twins. The second investigation adds: The T cell response to vaccination in identical twins was reported by the authors to appear partly convergent and partly personalized. In the study, vaccine-responding T cell clones were precisely tracked in identical twins.

The clonotype originates from a woman aged 18-35 years in good health. The sequenced sample consisted of CD4+ T cells sorted from blood. The rearranged segments are TRBV9 and TRBJ2-5; 8 middle bases align to TRBD2. The DNA sequence reads TGTGCCAGCAGCGTAGGGGTGGCTAGCGGGGAGACCCAGTACTTC. Its protein is CASSVGVASGETQYF.